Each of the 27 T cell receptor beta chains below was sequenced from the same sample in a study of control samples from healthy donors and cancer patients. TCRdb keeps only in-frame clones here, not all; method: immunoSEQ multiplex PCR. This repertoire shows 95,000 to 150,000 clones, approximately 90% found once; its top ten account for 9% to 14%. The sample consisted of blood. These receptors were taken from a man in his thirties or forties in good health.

The CDR3 region has the DNA TGTGCCAGCAGCTTGGTTACAGCCTATGGCTACACCTTC. It specifies CASSLVTAYGYTF. This rearrangement joins TRBV5-6 to TRBJ1-2; D not certain. CDR3 size: 13 residues. Germline loops: CDR1 SGHDT, CDR2 YYEEEE. V was trimmed by 0 bases and J by 4 bases, leaving 7 bases between them. The variable domain in full, completed from reference TRBV5-6 and TRBJ1-2, reads DAGVTQSPTHLIKTRGQQVTLRCSPKSGHDTVSWYQQALGQGPQFIFQYYEEEERQRGNFPDRFSGHQFPNYSSELNVNALLLGDSALYLCASSLVTAYGYTFGSGTRLTVV.

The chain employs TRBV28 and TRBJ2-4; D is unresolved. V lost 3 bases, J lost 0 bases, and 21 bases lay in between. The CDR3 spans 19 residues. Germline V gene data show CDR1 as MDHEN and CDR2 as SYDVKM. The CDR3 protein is CASSFSPGGRFLAKNIQYF. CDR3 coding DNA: TGTGCCAGCAGTTTCTCCCCGGGTGGACGGTTCCTAGCCAAAAACATTCAGTACTTC.

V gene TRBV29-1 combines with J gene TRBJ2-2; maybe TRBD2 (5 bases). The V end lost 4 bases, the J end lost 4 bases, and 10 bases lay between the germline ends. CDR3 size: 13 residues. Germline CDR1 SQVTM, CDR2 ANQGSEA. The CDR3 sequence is CSVGRAITGELFF. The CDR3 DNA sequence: TGCAGCGTTGGGCGGGCGATCACCGGGGAGCTGTTTTTT.

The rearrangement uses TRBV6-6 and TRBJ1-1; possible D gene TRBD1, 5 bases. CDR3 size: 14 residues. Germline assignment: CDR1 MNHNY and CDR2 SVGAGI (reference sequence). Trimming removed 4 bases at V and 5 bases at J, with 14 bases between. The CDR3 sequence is CASSSAGGVTEAFF. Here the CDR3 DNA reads TGTGCCAGCAGTTCCGCGGGGGGGGTGACTGAAGCTTTCTTT.

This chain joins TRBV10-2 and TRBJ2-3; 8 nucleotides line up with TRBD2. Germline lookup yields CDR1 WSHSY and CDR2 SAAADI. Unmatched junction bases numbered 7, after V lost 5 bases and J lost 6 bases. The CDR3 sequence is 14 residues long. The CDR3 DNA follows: TGCGCCAGCAGTAAGCGGGGGCGGAGTGATACGCAGTATTTT. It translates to CASSKRGRSDTQYF.

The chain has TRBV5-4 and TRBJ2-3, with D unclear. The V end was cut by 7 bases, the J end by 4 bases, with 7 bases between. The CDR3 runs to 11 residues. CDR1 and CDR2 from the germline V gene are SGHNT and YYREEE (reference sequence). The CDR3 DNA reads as TGTGCCAGCTTTGGAGCAGATACGCAGTATTTT. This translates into CASFGADTQYF. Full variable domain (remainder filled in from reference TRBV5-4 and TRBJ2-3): ETGVTQSPTHLIKTRGQQVTLRCSSQSGHNTVSWYQQALGQGPQFIFQYYREEENGRGNFPPRFSGLQFPNYSSELNVNALELDDSALYLCASFGADTQYFGPGTRLTVL.

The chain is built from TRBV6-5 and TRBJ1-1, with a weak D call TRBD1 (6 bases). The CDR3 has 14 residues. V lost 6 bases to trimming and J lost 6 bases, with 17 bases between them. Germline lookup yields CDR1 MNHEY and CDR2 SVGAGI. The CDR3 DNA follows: TGTGCCAGCAGATACAGGGTAGGTCTCTCTGAAGCTTTCTTT. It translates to CASRYRVGLSEAFF.

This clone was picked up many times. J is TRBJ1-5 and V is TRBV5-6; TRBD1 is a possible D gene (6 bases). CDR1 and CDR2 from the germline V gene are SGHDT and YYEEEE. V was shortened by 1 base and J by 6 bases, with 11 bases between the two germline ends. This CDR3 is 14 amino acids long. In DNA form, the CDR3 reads TGTGCCAGCAGCTTGAAGGGGGGAAGTCAGCCCCAGCATTTT. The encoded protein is CASSLKGGSQPQHF.

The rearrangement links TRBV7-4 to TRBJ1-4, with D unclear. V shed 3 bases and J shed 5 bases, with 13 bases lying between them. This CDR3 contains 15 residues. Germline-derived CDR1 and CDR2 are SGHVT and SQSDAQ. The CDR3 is CASSFRKRENEKLFF. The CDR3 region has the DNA TGTGCCAGCAGCTTCAGGAAAAGGGAGAATGAAAAACTGTTTTTT.

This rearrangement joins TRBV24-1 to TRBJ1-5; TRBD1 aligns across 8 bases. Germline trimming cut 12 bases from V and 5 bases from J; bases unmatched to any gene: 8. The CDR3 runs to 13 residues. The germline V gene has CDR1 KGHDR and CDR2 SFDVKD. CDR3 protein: CAVQGVMDQPQHF. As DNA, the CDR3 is TGTGCCGTACAGGGGGTAATGGATCAGCCCCAGCATTTT.

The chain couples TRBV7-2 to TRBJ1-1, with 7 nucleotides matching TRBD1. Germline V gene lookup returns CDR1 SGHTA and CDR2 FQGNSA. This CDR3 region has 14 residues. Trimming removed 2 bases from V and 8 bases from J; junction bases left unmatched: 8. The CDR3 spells CASSLNRGRGEAFF. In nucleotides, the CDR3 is TGTGCCAGCAGCTTAAACAGGGGAAGAGGAGAAGCTTTCTTT.

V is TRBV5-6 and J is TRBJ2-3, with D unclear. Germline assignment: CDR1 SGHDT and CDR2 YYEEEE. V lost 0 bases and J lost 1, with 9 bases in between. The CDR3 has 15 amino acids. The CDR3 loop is CASSLEAAGTDTQYF. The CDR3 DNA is TGTGCCAGCAGCTTGGAGGCGGCAGGCACAGATACGCAGTATTTT.

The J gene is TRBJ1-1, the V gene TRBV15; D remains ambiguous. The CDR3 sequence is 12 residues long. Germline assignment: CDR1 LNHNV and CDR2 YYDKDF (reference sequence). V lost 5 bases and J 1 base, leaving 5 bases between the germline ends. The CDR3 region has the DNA TGTGCCACCAGCTTACAGAACACTGAAGCTTTCTTT. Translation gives CATSLQNTEAFF.

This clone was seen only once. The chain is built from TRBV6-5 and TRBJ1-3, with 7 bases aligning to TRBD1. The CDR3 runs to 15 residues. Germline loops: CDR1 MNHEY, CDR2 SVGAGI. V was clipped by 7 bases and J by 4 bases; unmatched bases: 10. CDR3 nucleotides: TGTGCCAGCACCCAAACCGGGACAGACGGAAACACCATATATTTT. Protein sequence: CASTQTGTDGNTIYF.

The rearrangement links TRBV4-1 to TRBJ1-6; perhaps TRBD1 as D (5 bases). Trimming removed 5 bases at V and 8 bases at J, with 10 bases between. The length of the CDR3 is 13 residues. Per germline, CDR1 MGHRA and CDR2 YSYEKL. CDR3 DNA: TGCGCCAGCAGCGTCCAGGGAGATTCACCCCTCCACTTT. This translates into CASSVQGDSPLHF.

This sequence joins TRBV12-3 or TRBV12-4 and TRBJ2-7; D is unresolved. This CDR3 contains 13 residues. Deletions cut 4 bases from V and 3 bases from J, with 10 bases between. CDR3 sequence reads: CASSSHSNYEQYV. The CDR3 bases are TGTGCCAGCAGTTCGCACAGCAACTACGAGCAGTACGTC.

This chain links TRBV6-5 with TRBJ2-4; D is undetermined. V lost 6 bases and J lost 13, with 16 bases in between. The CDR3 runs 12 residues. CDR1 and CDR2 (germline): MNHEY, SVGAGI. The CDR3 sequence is CASSDRTGRQYF. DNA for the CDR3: TGTGCCAGCAGCGACCGGACCGGAAGACAGTACTTC.

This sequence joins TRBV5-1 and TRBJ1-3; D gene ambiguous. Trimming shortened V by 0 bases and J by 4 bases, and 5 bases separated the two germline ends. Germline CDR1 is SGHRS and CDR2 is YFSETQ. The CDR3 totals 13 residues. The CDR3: CASSLDGGNTIYF. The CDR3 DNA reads TGCGCCAGCAGCTTGGACGGAGGAAACACCATATATTTT.

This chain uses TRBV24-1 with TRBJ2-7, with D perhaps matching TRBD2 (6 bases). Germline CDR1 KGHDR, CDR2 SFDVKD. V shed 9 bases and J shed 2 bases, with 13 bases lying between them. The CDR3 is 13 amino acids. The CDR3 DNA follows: TGTGCCACCGCCCCAGGCGGGGCCTACGAGCAGTACTTC. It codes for CATAPGGAYEQYF.

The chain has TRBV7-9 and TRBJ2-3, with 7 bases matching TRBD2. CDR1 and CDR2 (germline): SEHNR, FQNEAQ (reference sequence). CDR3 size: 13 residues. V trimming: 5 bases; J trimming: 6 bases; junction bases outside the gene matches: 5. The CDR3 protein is CASSPRLADTQYF. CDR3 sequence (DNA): TGTGCCAGCAGCCCACGACTAGCTGATACGCAGTATTTT.

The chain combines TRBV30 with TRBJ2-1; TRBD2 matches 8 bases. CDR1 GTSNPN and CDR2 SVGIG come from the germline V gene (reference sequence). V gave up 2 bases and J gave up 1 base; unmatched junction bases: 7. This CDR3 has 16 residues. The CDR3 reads CAWSLAGSPSYNEQFF. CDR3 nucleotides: TGTGCCTGGAGTTTAGCGGGGAGCCCTTCCTACAATGAGCAGTTCTTC.

The CDR3 loop reads CAISERGQGYNQPQHF. CDR3 sequence (DNA): TGTGCCATCAGTGAGCGGGGACAGGGGTACAATCAGCCCCAGCATTTT. The chain carries TRBV10-3 and TRBJ1-5; TRBD1 aligns across 10 bases. Per the germline V gene, CDR1 is ENHRY and CDR2 is SYGVKD. This CDR3 region has 16 residues. The V segment lost 2 bases and the J segment 3 bases; nucleotides outside the gene matches: 4.

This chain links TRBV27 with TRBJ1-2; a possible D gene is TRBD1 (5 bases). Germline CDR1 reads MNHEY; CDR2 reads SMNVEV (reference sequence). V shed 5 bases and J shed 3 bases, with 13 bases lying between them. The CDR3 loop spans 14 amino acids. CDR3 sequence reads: CASSGSGFDYGYTF. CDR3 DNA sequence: TGTGCCAGCAGTGGCTCAGGGTTTGACTATGGCTACACCTTC.

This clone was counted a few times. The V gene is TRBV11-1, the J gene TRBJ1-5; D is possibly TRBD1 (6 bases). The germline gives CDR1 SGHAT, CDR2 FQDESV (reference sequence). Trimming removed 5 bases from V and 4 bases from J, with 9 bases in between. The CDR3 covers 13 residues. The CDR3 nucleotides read TGTGCCAGCAGCCTAGACAGGAATCAGCCCCAGCATTTT. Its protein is CASSLDRNQPQHF.

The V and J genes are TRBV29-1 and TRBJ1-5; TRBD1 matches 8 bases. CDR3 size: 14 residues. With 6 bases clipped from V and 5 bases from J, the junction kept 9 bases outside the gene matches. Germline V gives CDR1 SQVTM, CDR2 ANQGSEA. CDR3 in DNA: TGCAGCGTCCAGACAGGGGCCACGGATCAGCCCCAGCATTTT. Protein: CSVQTGATDQPQHF.

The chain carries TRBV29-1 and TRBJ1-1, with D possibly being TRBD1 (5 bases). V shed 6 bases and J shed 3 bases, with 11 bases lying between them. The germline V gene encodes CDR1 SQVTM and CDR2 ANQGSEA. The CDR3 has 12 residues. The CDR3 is CSVGGLYTEAFF. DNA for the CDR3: TGCAGCGTGGGGGGTCTCTACACTGAAGCTTTCTTT.

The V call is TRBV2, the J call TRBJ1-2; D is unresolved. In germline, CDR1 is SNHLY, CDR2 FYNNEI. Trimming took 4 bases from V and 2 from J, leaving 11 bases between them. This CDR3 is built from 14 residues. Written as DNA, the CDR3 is TGTGCCAGCAGTGGCGGCCGTCTCAACTATGGCTACACCTTC. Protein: CASSGGRLNYGYTF.